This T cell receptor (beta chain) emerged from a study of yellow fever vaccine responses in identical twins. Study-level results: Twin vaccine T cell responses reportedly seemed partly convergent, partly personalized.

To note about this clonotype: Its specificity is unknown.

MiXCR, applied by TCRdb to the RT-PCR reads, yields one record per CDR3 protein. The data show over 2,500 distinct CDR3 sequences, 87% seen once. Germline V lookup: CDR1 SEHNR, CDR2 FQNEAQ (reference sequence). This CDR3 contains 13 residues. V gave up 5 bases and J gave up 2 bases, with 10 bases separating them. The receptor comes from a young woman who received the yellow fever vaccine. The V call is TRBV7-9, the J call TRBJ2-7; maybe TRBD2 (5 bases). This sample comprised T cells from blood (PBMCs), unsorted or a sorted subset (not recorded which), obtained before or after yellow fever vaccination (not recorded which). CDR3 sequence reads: CASSRDGTYEQYF. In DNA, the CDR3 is TGTGCCAGCAGCCGTGACGGGACCTACGAGCAGTACTTC.